The rows below give T cell receptor beta chains drawn from one sample of a study of shared clonotypes between healthy human individuals. Sequenced by immunoSEQ multiplex PCR; TCRdb stores in-frame clones only, minus some. Counted here are about 590,000 clones, roughly 95% occurring once; the ten biggest clones make up 0.11%. What was sequenced was naive CD8+ T cells sorted from blood. These receptors were obtained from a woman in her 30s in good health. The CDR3 runs from the conserved cysteine through the conserved F or W. The D gene is left open where the match is weak. The size of a clone is reported for some rows only, either as once, few or many, or as a class for expanded clones.

J gene,D gene,clone size,V gene,CDR3 protein,CDR3 DNA
TRBJ2-7,NA,NA,TRBV5-5,CASSSTGRSSYEQYF,TGTGCCAGCAGCTCAACGGGAAGAAGCTCCTACGAGCAGTACTTC
TRBJ1-1,NA,NA,TRBV6-5,CASSPGIGNAEAFF,TGTGCCAGCAGCCCGGGAATCGGAAACGCTGAAGCTTTCTTT
TRBJ1-2,TRBD1,NA,TRBV28,CASRDIGTVYGYTF,TGTGCCAGCAGAGACATCGGGACAGTCTATGGCTACACCTTC
TRBJ2-7,TRBD1,NA,TRBV28,CASSLGQLAYEQYF,TGTGCCAGCAGTTTGGGACAGCTCGCCTACGAGCAGTACTTC
TRBJ2-7,NA,once,TRBV7-9,CASSLAWDSYEQYF,TGTGCCAGCAGCTTGGCATGGGACTCCTACGAGCAGTACTTC
TRBJ1-1,NA,NA,TRBV4-1,CASSQAGNTEAFF,TGCGCCAGCAGCCAAGCGGGTAACACTGAAGCTTTCTTT
TRBJ2-5,NA,NA,TRBV15,CATSRWPWGAEGQETQYF,TGTGCCACCAGCAGATGGCCCTGGGGGGCGGAGGGTCAAGAGACCCAGTACTTC
TRBJ2-2,NA,NA,TRBV28,CASSSVGGAGELFF,TGTGCCAGCAGTTCCGTAGGGGGGGCCGGGGAGCTGTTTTTT
TRBJ2-7,NA,NA,TRBV27,CASSSTGRPYEQYF,TGTGCCAGCAGTTCTACAGGGAGACCCTACGAGCAGTACTTC
TRBJ2-7,NA,NA,TRBV29-1,CSALQDYGQYF,TGCAGCGCTTTACAGGATTACGGGCAGTACTTC
TRBJ1-2,NA,NA,TRBV13,CASAGGEDGYTF,TGTGCCAGCGCCGGAGGGGAAGATGGCTACACCTTC
TRBJ2-5,NA,NA,TRBV5-4,CASSPQGGGSETQYF,TGTGCCAGCAGCCCCCAGGGGGGCGGGAGTGAGACCCAGTACTTC
TRBJ2-7,TRBD2,NA,TRBV9,CASSDGRGSYEQYF,TGTGCCAGCAGCGACGGGAGGGGTTCCTACGAGCAGTACTTC
TRBJ1-1,NA,NA,TRBV4-2,CASREGLGSEAFF,TGTGCCAGCCGGGAGGGGCTTGGTTCTGAAGCTTTCTTT
TRBJ2-7,NA,NA,TRBV29-1,CSVENDSSYEQYF,TGCAGCGTTGAGAATGACAGCTCCTACGAGCAGTACTTC
TRBJ2-3,TRBD1,NA,TRBV28,CASSLYPPFKTGGLTDTQYF,TGTGCCAGCAGTTTATACCCTCCTTTTAAGACAGGGGGCCTCACAGATACGCAGTATTTT
TRBJ2-5,TRBD2,NA,TRBV7-7,CASSPVWREDQETQYF,TGTGCCAGCAGCCCGGTGTGGCGGGAGGACCAAGAGACCCAGTACTTC
TRBJ2-2,TRBD2,NA,TRBV4-1,CASSRGEREFTGELFF,TGCGCCAGCAGCCGCGGGGAGCGGGAGTTCACCGGGGAGCTGTTTTTT
TRBJ2-3,NA,NA,TRBV4-1,CASSQVKDADTQYF,TGCGCCAGCAGCCAAGTGAAGGATGCAGATACGCAGTATTTT
TRBJ2-7,TRBD2,NA,TRBV10-2,CASSLGLALSYEQYF,TGCGCCAGCAGCCTGGGACTAGCGCTTTCCTACGAGCAGTACTTC
TRBJ1-6,NA,NA,TRBV11-3,CASSSRSPLHF,TGTGCCAGCAGCTCCCGGTCACCCCTCCACTTT
TRBJ1-1,NA,NA,TRBV4-2,CASSQDLNFMNTEAFF,TGTGCCAGCAGCCAAGATCTGAATTTCATGAACACTGAAGCTTTCTTT
TRBJ2-7,NA,NA,TRBV7-2,CASSVTPGLLTVSSYEQYF,TGTGCCAGCAGCGTTACACCGGGACTTCTAACGGTGAGCTCCTACGAGCAGTACTTC
TRBJ2-2,NA,NA,TRBV28,CASKTPSGGGPFPYTGELFF,TGTGCCAGCAAAACACCGTCAGGGGGAGGGCCCTTTCCTTACACCGGGGAGCTGTTTTTT
TRBJ2-1,TRBD2,NA,TRBV29-1,CSVVTSGSSYNEQFF,TGCAGCGTTGTGACTAGCGGGAGTTCCTACAATGAGCAGTTCTTC
TRBJ2-2,TRBD1,NA,TRBV28,CASSGQGGTGELFF,TGTGCCAGCAGCGGACAGGGGGGCACCGGGGAGCTGTTTTTT
TRBJ2-5,NA,NA,TRBV9,CASSVDRGTQYF,TGTGCCAGCAGCGTAGATAGAGGGACCCAGTACTTC
TRBJ2-1,NA,NA,TRBV27,CASSKDGSEFLSEQFF,TGTGCCAGCAGTAAAGACGGATCGGAGTTCCTCAGTGAGCAGTTCTTC
TRBJ1-5,TRBD1,NA,TRBV15,CATSPDRDGPQHF,TGTGCCACCAGTCCCGACAGGGACGGGCCCCAGCATTTT
TRBJ2-1,TRBD2,NA,TRBV13,CASSGLAEGFVEQFF,TGTGCCAGCAGCGGCCTAGCGGAGGGATTCGTTGAGCAGTTCTTC
TRBJ2-1,TRBD1,NA,TRBV28,CASSLLRDSGYNEQFF,TGTGCCAGCAGTTTGCTCCGGGACAGTGGCTACAATGAGCAGTTCTTC
TRBJ2-1,NA,NA,TRBV6-4,CASSDTGWGNEQFF,TGTGCCAGCAGTGACACCGGTTGGGGCAATGAGCAGTTCTTC
TRBJ2-5,NA,NA,TRBV7-9,CASSTGVQETQYF,TGTGCCAGCAGCACGGGAGTCCAAGAGACCCAGTACTTC
TRBJ2-1,NA,NA,TRBV11-2,CASRPGEYYNEQFF,TGTGCCAGCCGACCCGGAGAGTACTACAATGAGCAGTTCTTC
TRBJ1-1,NA,NA,TRBV29-1,CSVENLGHVQLEAFF,TGCAGCGTAGAGAACCTCGGACACGTCCAGTTAGAAGCTTTCTTT
TRBJ2-7,NA,NA,TRBV28,CASSYLEGPHYEQYF,TGTGCCAGCAGTTACCTCGAAGGGCCCCACTACGAGCAGTACTTC
TRBJ1-1,NA,NA,TRBV28,CASSLVPGTEAFF,TGTGCCAGCAGTCTTGTTCCGGGGACTGAAGCTTTCTTT
TRBJ1-2,TRBD1,NA,TRBV7-9,CASSRSTGEDGYTF,TGTGCCAGCAGCCGGTCGACAGGGGAAGATGGCTACACCTTC
TRBJ2-2,NA,once,TRBV19,CATKWVGNTGELFF,TGTGCCACCAAGTGGGTTGGTAACACCGGGGAGCTGTTTTTT
TRBJ2-7,NA,NA,TRBV5-1,CASWELAYEQYF,TGCGCCAGCTGGGAGTTAGCCTACGAGCAGTACTTC